Presented here are 14 T cell receptor beta chains from one specimen sequenced in a study of blood T cell repertoires in COVID-19. Sequencing used immunoSEQ multiplex PCR; TCRdb keeps in-frame clones, though not all of them. The sample records 250,000 or so clones, 80% to 90% being singletons. Sequencing input: PBMCs or T cells enriched from blood (not recorded which). The receptors derive from a woman aged 30 to 39 with acute COVID-19.

The CDR3 protein is CASSPRYGHPGEKLFF. CDR3 DNA sequence: TGTGCCAGTAGTCCCCGATATGGACATCCCGGGGAAAAACTGTTTTTT. This chain uses TRBV19 with TRBJ1-4, with TRBD1 as a possible D gene (5 bases). Germline V gene sequence: CDR1 LNHDA, CDR2 SQIVND (reference sequence). V lost 5 bases to trimming and J lost 8 bases, with 21 bases between them. The CDR3 totals 16 residues.

This rearrangement joins TRBV19 to TRBJ1-1; 7 positions match TRBD1. V shed 5 bases and J 3 bases; nucleotides not matched to a gene: 3. There are 13 residues in the CDR3. The germline gives CDR1 LNHDA, CDR2 SQIVND (reference sequence). CDR3 sequence: CASSDREDTEAFF. The CDR3 DNA sequence: TGTGCCAGTAGTGACAGGGAAGACACTGAAGCTTTCTTT.

The chain couples TRBV9 to TRBJ1-2; D is undetermined. CDR3 length: 13 amino acids. The germline V gene has CDR1 SGDLS and CDR2 YYNGEE. With 1 base removed from V and 2 bases from J, the gap between germline ends came to 6 bases. The CDR3 region has the DNA TGTGCCAGCAGCGTAACGGGAAACTATGGCTACACCTTC. It is translated as CASSVTGNYGYTF.

DNA of the CDR3: TGTGCCTGGAGTGTCTTGGGACAGGATTCACCCCTCCACTTT. Its translation: CAWSVLGQDSPLHF. This chain links TRBV30 with TRBJ1-6; 8 positions agree with TRBD1. The germline CDR1 and CDR2 sequences are GTSNPN and SVGIG (reference sequence). The CDR3 length is 14 residues. After removal of 0 bases from V and 8 bases from J, the junction contained 3 bases not matched to a gene.

The chain combines TRBV27 with TRBJ2-7; maybe TRBD1 (6 bases). The V gene's germline CDR1 is MNHEY and CDR2 SMNVEV (reference sequence). The V end was cut by 4 bases, the J end by 4 bases, with 11 bases between. The CDR3 loop spans 13 amino acids. CDR3 region: CASSSGTTYEQYF. CDR3 DNA sequence: TGTGCCAGCAGTTCCGGGACAACATACGAGCAGTACTTC.

This rearrangement joins TRBV5-1 to TRBJ1-1, with TRBD1 identical over 7 bases. The CDR3 is 15 residues long. Germline V gene sequence: CDR1 SGHRS, CDR2 YFSETQ. Losses at the gene ends were 4 bases for V and 4 bases for J; bases not matched to a gene: 10. The CDR3 protein is CASSTDGQVGTEAFF. CDR3 coding DNA: TGCGCCAGCAGCACGGACGGACAGGTCGGCACTGAAGCTTTCTTT.

The V gene is TRBV24-1, the J gene TRBJ1-2; D ambiguous. With 2 bases removed from V and 1 base from J, the gap between germline ends came to 7 bases. The CDR3 loop spans 14 amino acids. Germline lookup yields CDR1 KGHDR and CDR2 SFDVKD. The CDR3 nucleotides are TGTGCCACCAGTGATTCCAGGAATAACTATGGCTACACCTTC. Translating it yields CATSDSRNNYGYTF.

CDR3 sequence reads: CASSYSTGQGLYEQYF. CDR3 nucleotide sequence: TGTGCCAGCAGTTACTCGACCGGACAGGGGTTATACGAGCAGTACTTC. The chain is built from TRBV6-2 or TRBV6-3 and TRBJ2-7; 9 nucleotides agree with TRBD1. Germline CDR1 reads MNHEY; CDR2 reads SVGEGT. The CDR3 spans 16 residues. The J segment lost 4 bases and the V segment lost 0 bases, leaving 7 bases of the junction unmatched.

This rearrangement joins TRBV4-2 to TRBJ2-4; possibly TRBD2 for D (5 bases). V lost 2 bases, J lost 6 bases, and 20 bases lay in between. Germline CDR1 is LGHNA and CDR2 is YNFKEQ. The CDR3 is 17 amino acids. The CDR3 DNA reads TGTGCCAGCAGCCAATCCCCCTGGAGGACCGACGGAAACATTCAGTACTTC. Amino acids: CASSQSPWRTDGNIQYF.

This clone was seen just once. The V gene is TRBV7-6, the J gene TRBJ1-1, with 7 bases identical to TRBD1. The germline V gene encodes CDR1 SGHVS and CDR2 FNYEAQ. The CDR3 runs to 14 residues. V shed 5 bases, J shed 5 bases, and the junction held 8 bases outside the gene matches. The CDR3 sequence: CASSPRTGTTEAFF. The CDR3, as DNA: TGTGCCAGCAGCCCACGGACAGGAACGACTGAAGCTTTCTTT.

The V call is TRBV7-2, the J call TRBJ2-2; TRBD1 aligns across 11 bases. Germline V gene lookup returns CDR1 SGHTA and CDR2 FQGNSA. The length of the CDR3 is 17 residues. V was pared by 0 bases and J by 3 bases, with 3 bases of the junction left unmatched. The CDR3 reads CASSLAGQGVDTGELFF. The CDR3 DNA follows: TGTGCCAGCAGCTTAGCGGGACAGGGGGTGGACACCGGGGAGCTGTTTTTT.

This clone was observed a single time. V gene TRBV6-5 combines with J gene TRBJ2-1; D possibly corresponds to TRBD2 (5 bases). The CDR3 contains 14 residues. With 4 bases removed from V and 3 bases from J, the gap between germline ends came to 10 bases. CDR1 and CDR2 from the germline V gene are MNHEY and SVGAGI. DNA for the CDR3: TGTGCCAGCAGTTCGGCGGGTATCTACAATGAGCAGTTCTTC. Translating gives CASSSAGIYNEQFF.

The J gene is TRBJ1-4, the V gene TRBV6-1; D gene ambiguous. This CDR3 comprises 15 residues. V was pared by 3 bases and J by 0 bases, with 8 bases between. Germline loops: CDR1 MNHNS, CDR2 SASEGT. Here the CDR3 reads CASSDPSSTNEKLFF. In DNA, the CDR3 is TGTGCCAGCAGTGACCCCTCTTCAACTAATGAAAAACTGTTTTTT.

The J gene is TRBJ1-1, the V gene TRBV5-6, with 8 bases fitting TRBD1. V shed 5 bases, J shed 0 bases, and the junction held 3 bases outside the gene matches. CDR1 is SGHDT and CDR2 is YYEEEE in the germline V gene. The CDR3 has 14 amino acids. CDR3 in DNA: TGTGCCAGCAGGGGACAGGACATGAACACTGAAGCTTTCTTT. Protein sequence: CASRGQDMNTEAFF.